This T cell receptor (beta chain) was obtained from a study of blood T cell repertoires in COVID-19. Study at large: Acute and convalescent COVID-19 specimens originated in the United States, Italy and Spain. PBMCs, B-cell-depleted T cells, or T cells provided the cDNA or gDNA that made up the material.

Clones were sequenced by immunoSEQ multiplex PCR, and TCRdb holds only the in-frame ones, with some missing. The repertoire includes tens of thousands of clones, almost 85% of them detected once, and less than 25% sits in the top ten. V was clipped by 2 bases and J by 2 bases, with 9 bases between them. CDR1 and CDR2 (germline): KGHSH, LQKENI. The CDR3 contains 14 residues. The V call is TRBV18, the J call TRBJ2-5, with D possibly being TRBD2 (5 bases). Sample: peripheral blood. This sequence originates from a human donor in a cohort sampled during active COVID-19. DNA of the CDR3: TGTGCCAGCTCACCAACACGGACTCAAGAGACCCAGTACTTC. Amino acid sequence: CASSPTRTQETQYF.